Shown below are 5 T cell receptor beta chains from a single sample sequenced in a study of T cell responses to AZD1222 COVID-19 vaccine. TCRdb's copy holds only in-frame clones and misses some; the assay was immunoSEQ multiplex PCR. The table shows about 97,000 clones, with more than 85% occurring only once. Source: peripheral blood, taken on day 0 of AZD1222 vaccination. These TCRs come from an adult in good health.

The chain recombines TRBV6-5 with TRBJ2-7; D not resolved. The CDR3 is 16 residues long. Germline V lookup: CDR1 MNHEY, CDR2 SVGAGI. V lost 0 bases, J lost 5 bases, and 17 bases lay in between. CDR3 residues: CASSYSNLRNPHEQYF. CDR3 coding DNA: TGTGCCAGCAGTTACTCTAACCTGAGGAATCCGCACGAGCAGTACTTC.

CDR3 coding DNA: TGCGCCAGCAGCTTTCAGGGGGCCTCCTACGAGCAGTACTTC. Amino acids: CASSFQGASYEQYF. This chain joins TRBV5-1 and TRBJ2-7; 8 bases fit TRBD1. J gave up 0 bases and V 2 bases, and 1 base lay outside the gene matches. Germline CDR1 and CDR2: SGHRS and YFSETQ. CDR3 length: 14 amino acids.

This clone was counted a single time. Other nucleotide sequences from this sample produce the same CDR3. J is TRBJ2-7 and V is TRBV28; D perhaps matches TRBD1 (6 bases). The CDR3 has 14 residues. Germline CDR1 and CDR2: MDHEN and SYDVKM. V was cut by 2 bases and J by 2 bases, with 10 bases left in between. The CDR3 DNA reads TGTGCCAGCAGTTTAACAGGGCCCCCCTACGAGCAGTACTTC. Residues: CASSLTGPPYEQYF.

The rearrangement uses TRBV2 and TRBJ2-2, with TRBD2 as a possible D gene (5 bases). Trimming pared 6 bases from V and 5 bases from J, leaving 13 bases between. Germline V lookup: CDR1 SNHLY, CDR2 FYNNEI. The CDR3 has 14 amino acids. CDR3: CASRVAGWTGELFF. The CDR3 DNA follows: TGTGCCAGCAGGGTGGCGGGTTGGACCGGGGAGCTGTTTTTT.

The V and J genes are TRBV5-3 and TRBJ1-1, with 8 bases that match TRBD1. TRBV5-3 is given ORF status, its function remaining uncertain. With 1 base clipped from V and 4 bases from J, the junction kept 9 bases outside the gene matches. CDR3 length: 16 residues. In DNA, the CDR3 is TGTGCCAGAAGCTTGTTCGTCGACAGGGGTAGCACTGAAGCTTTCTTT. Protein: CARSLFVDRGSTEAFF.